The rows below give T cell receptor beta chains drawn from one sample of a study of shared clonotypes between healthy human individuals. TCRdb keeps only in-frame clones here, not all; method: immunoSEQ multiplex PCR. The sample lists about 2.3 million clones, approximately 90% occurring once. The source material was naive CD4+ T cells from PBMCs. The receptors were gathered from a man between 18 and 35 years old in good health. Some clones in this sample may be carry-over from other donors' samples. CDR3s include the opening cysteine and the closing phenylalanine or tryptophan. Fields, in order: J gene, V gene, D gene, CDR3 protein, CDR3 DNA. D genes are given only for firm matches.

>TRBJ2-3|TRBV10-3|.
CAISGASPRDTQYF
TGTGCCATCAGTGGGGCTAGCCCTAGGGATACGCAGTATTTT
>TRBJ2-2|TRBV10-3|TRBD2
CAIRSGLNTGELFF
TGTGCCATCCGTAGCGGGTTGAACACCGGGGAGCTGTTTTTT
>TRBJ2-7|TRBV6-1|.
CASSETGRSYEQYF
TGTGCCAGCAGTGAGACGGGGCGCTCCTACGAGCAGTACTTC
>TRBJ2-5|TRBV9|.
CASRVDASQETQYF
TGTGCCAGCAGAGTCGACGCATCCCAAGAGACCCAGTACTTC
>TRBJ2-3|TRBV14|.
CASSLQGADTQYF
TGTGCCAGCAGCCTCCAGGGAGCCGATACGCAGTATTTT
>TRBJ1-4|TRBV7-9|.
CASSGRDTSNEKLFF
TGTGCCAGCAGCGGGCGGGACACCTCTAATGAAAAACTGTTTTTT
>TRBJ2-7|TRBV5-4|.
CASSLSLHEQYF
TGTGCCAGCAGCTTGTCACTCCACGAGCAGTACTTC
>TRBJ2-1|TRBV7-2|TRBD2
CASSPRGGRNNEQFF
TGTGCCAGCAGCCCGAGGGGCGGGAGGAACAATGAGCAGTTCTTC
>TRBJ2-7|TRBV9|TRBD2
CASSNLAGGPYEQYF
TGTGCCAGCAGTAATCTAGCGGGAGGCCCCTACGAGCAGTACTTC
>TRBJ2-1|TRBV5-1|TRBD2
CASSLDPSGSTDEQFF
TGCGCCAGCAGCCTGGACCCTAGCGGGAGTACAGATGAGCAGTTCTTC
>TRBJ1-6|TRBV7-9|.
CASSPEQGTRDSPLHF
TGTGCCAGCAGCCCAGAGCAGGGTACTCGAGATTCACCCCTCCACTTT